This is a list of T cell receptor beta chains from one sample in a study of B cell selection in AIRE deficiency. Generated by immunoSEQ multiplex PCR, the TCRdb table keeps only in-frame clones and is missing some. The sample has around 24,000 clones; roughly 96% are singletons. The sample was CD4+CD127+ conventional T cells sorted from PBMCs. The source of these receptors is a human donor in good health. CDR3s include the opening cysteine and the closing phenylalanine or tryptophan. Fields, in order: V gene, clone size, D gene, J gene, CDR3 protein, CDR3 DNA. The D gene is left open where the match is weak. The size field is filled for only some rows; it gives once, few, many or a size class.

v_gene: TRBV10-1; abundance: -; d_gene: -; j_gene: TRBJ2-3; CDR3aa: CASGDRTFTDTQYF; CDR3nt: TGCGCCAGCGGAGATAGGACTTTCACAGATACGCAGTATTTT
v_gene: TRBV5-8; abundance: -; d_gene: -; j_gene: TRBJ1-2; CDR3aa: CASSYDRNYGYTF; CDR3nt: TGTGCCAGCAGTTACGACAGGAACTATGGCTACACCTTC
v_gene: TRBV7-2; abundance: -; d_gene: TRBD1; j_gene: TRBJ1-5; CDR3aa: CASSLRDRDNQPQHF; CDR3nt: TGTGCCAGCAGTCTCCGGGACAGAGACAATCAGCCCCAGCATTTT
v_gene: TRBV5-1; abundance: once; d_gene: -; j_gene: TRBJ2-3; CDR3aa: CASGNTDTQYF; CDR3nt: TGCGCCAGCGGTAACACAGATACGCAGTATTTT
v_gene: TRBV19; abundance: once; d_gene: TRBD1; j_gene: TRBJ1-4; CDR3aa: CARARGTGTGGEKLFF; CDR3nt: TGTGCCAGGGCCCGGGGTACCGGGACAGGGGGCGAAAAACTGTTTTTT
v_gene: TRBV7-2; abundance: -; d_gene: -; j_gene: TRBJ1-1; CDR3aa: CASSLVPGENTEAFF; CDR3nt: TGTGCCAGCAGCTTAGTGCCAGGAGAGAACACTGAAGCTTTCTTT
v_gene: TRBV5-1; abundance: -; d_gene: TRBD1; j_gene: TRBJ2-7; CDR3aa: CASSLAPGQGSSYEQYF; CDR3nt: TGCGCCAGCAGCTTGGCTCCGGGACAGGGGAGCTCCTACGAGCAGTACTTC
v_gene: TRBV5-8; abundance: -; d_gene: TRBD2; j_gene: TRBJ2-1; CDR3aa: CASSPLRLTSGGLRDEQFF; CDR3nt: TGTGCCAGCAGCCCCCTCCGACTTACTAGCGGGGGTTTGCGGGATGAGCAGTTCTTC
v_gene: TRBV25-1; abundance: once; d_gene: TRBD1; j_gene: TRBJ1-2; CDR3aa: CATQPGGQYGYTF; CDR3nt: TGTGCCACCCAGCCAGGGGGACAATATGGCTACACCTTC
v_gene: TRBV11-3; abundance: -; d_gene: -; j_gene: TRBJ1-1; CDR3aa: CASSVQENTEAFF; CDR3nt: TGTGCCAGCAGTGTACAAGAGAACACTGAAGCTTTCTTT
v_gene: TRBV7-7; abundance: -; d_gene: TRBD2; j_gene: TRBJ2-5; CDR3aa: CASSLDWSPGLAGGLQETQYF; CDR3nt: TGTGCCAGCAGTCTGGACTGGTCACCGGGACTAGCGGGGGGGTTACAAGAGACCCAGTACTTC
v_gene: TRBV29-1; abundance: -; d_gene: -; j_gene: TRBJ1-1; CDR3aa: CSVDRGTEAFF; CDR3nt: TGCAGCGTTGACCGGGGCACTGAAGCTTTCTTT
v_gene: TRBV7-2; abundance: few; d_gene: TRBD1; j_gene: TRBJ1-2; CDR3aa: CASSADPGQGFDYGYTF; CDR3nt: TGTGCCAGCAGCGCCGATCCGGGACAGGGTTTTGACTATGGCTACACCTTC
v_gene: TRBV6-1; abundance: -; d_gene: TRBD1; j_gene: TRBJ1-4; CDR3aa: CASSQDRGEKLFF; CDR3nt: TGTGCCAGCAGTCAGGACAGGGGCGAAAAACTGTTTTTT
v_gene: TRBV15; abundance: -; d_gene: TRBD1; j_gene: TRBJ2-2; CDR3aa: CATSLGTGGVVRELFF; CDR3nt: TGTGCCACCAGCCTAGGGACAGGGGGGGTAGTAAGGGAGCTGTTTTTT
v_gene: TRBV29-1; abundance: -; d_gene: TRBD1; j_gene: TRBJ1-1; CDR3aa: CSAATGGHTEAFF; CDR3nt: TGCAGCGCCGCGACAGGGGGTCACACTGAAGCTTTCTTT
v_gene: TRBV6-6; abundance: -; d_gene: -; j_gene: TRBJ1-5; CDR3aa: CASRLGEGGQPQHF; CDR3nt: TGTGCCAGCAGGCTGGGGGAGGGAGGACAGCCCCAGCATTTT
v_gene: TRBV5-1; abundance: once; d_gene: TRBD1; j_gene: TRBJ1-4; CDR3aa: CASSLARLGTEISTNEKLFF; CDR3nt: TGCGCCAGCAGCTTGGCCCGCCTCGGGACAGAAATCTCAACTAATGAAAAACTGTTTTTT
v_gene: TRBV6-1; abundance: -; d_gene: -; j_gene: TRBJ2-7; CDR3aa: CASRQGQAYEQYF; CDR3nt: TGTGCCAGCAGACAGGGTCAGGCCTACGAGCAGTACTTC
v_gene: TRBV2; abundance: -; d_gene: -; j_gene: TRBJ2-7; CDR3aa: CASSGTVSYEQYF; CDR3nt: TGTGCCAGCAGTGGGACAGTCTCCTACGAGCAGTACTTC
v_gene: TRBV27; abundance: -; d_gene: TRBD1; j_gene: TRBJ2-7; CDR3aa: CASSGRDSRIHEQYF; CDR3nt: TGTGCCAGCAGTGGTCGGGACAGCAGAATTCACGAGCAGTACTTC
v_gene: TRBV19; abundance: -; d_gene: -; j_gene: TRBJ1-1; CDR3aa: CASSIQGNTEAFF; CDR3nt: TGTGCCAGTAGTATTCAGGGGAACACTGAAGCTTTCTTT
v_gene: TRBV19; abundance: -; d_gene: -; j_gene: TRBJ2-7; CDR3aa: CASSPRTDSYEQYF; CDR3nt: TGTGCCAGTAGTCCTCGGACAGACTCCTACGAGCAGTACTTC
v_gene: TRBV6-1; abundance: -; d_gene: -; j_gene: TRBJ1-2; CDR3aa: CASSERVWDNYGYTF; CDR3nt: TGTGCCAGCAGTGAAAGGGTGTGGGACAACTATGGCTACACCTTC
v_gene: TRBV6-5; abundance: -; d_gene: -; j_gene: TRBJ2-7; CDR3aa: CASSYDKTYEQYF; CDR3nt: TGTGCCAGCAGTTACGACAAAACCTACGAGCAGTACTTC
v_gene: TRBV19; abundance: -; d_gene: -; j_gene: TRBJ1-5; CDR3aa: CASSLRTAHQPQHF; CDR3nt: TGTGCCAGTAGCCTACGGACAGCGCATCAGCCCCAGCATTTT
v_gene: TRBV6-6; abundance: -; d_gene: -; j_gene: TRBJ1-1; CDR3aa: CASSYRGDTEAFF; CDR3nt: TGTGCCAGCAGTTACCGGGGGGACACTGAAGCTTTCTTT
v_gene: TRBV7-9; abundance: -; d_gene: -; j_gene: TRBJ1-4; CDR3aa: CASSQISVNEKLFF; CDR3nt: TGTGCCAGCAGCCAGATTTCAGTAAATGAAAAACTGTTTTTT
v_gene: TRBV6-6; abundance: -; d_gene: TRBD1; j_gene: TRBJ2-5; CDR3aa: CASGPGQPKTQYF; CDR3nt: TGTGCCAGCGGCCCGGGACAGCCAAAGACCCAGTACTTC